This T cell receptor beta chain came from a study of T cell responses to AZD1222 COVID-19 vaccine. Regarding the study as a whole: It should be noted that donors were predominantly white British and more often female, and clonal diversity was possibly underestimated. At 160-218 and 743-854, vaccine-associated CD4 TCRs were dominant, and they spanned spike. Reportedly, close to half of spike-specific TCRs are directed against unmutated variant regions. Of the AZD1222 recipients, only 6 or 7 were seropositive at baseline.

Unmatched junction bases numbered 1, after V lost 2 bases and J lost 5 bases. This CDR3 region has 14 residues. Per the germline V gene, CDR1 is SGHTA and CDR2 is FQGTGA. Notes on this clone: Its antigen is as yet unknown.

Clones were sequenced by immunoSEQ multiplex PCR, and TCRdb holds only the in-frame ones, with some missing. The table records roughly 100,000 clones, around 90% of them present only once. The origin of this receptor is an adult who received the AZD1222 COVID-19 vaccine. The V call is TRBV7-3, the J call TRBJ2-1; 9 bases align to TRBD2. The sequences come from peripheral blood, collected 28 days after the second AZD1222 dose. The CDR3 sequence: CASSLAGGHNEQFF. The CDR3 nucleotides read TGTGCCAGCAGCTTAGCGGGAGGGCACAATGAGCAGTTCTTC.